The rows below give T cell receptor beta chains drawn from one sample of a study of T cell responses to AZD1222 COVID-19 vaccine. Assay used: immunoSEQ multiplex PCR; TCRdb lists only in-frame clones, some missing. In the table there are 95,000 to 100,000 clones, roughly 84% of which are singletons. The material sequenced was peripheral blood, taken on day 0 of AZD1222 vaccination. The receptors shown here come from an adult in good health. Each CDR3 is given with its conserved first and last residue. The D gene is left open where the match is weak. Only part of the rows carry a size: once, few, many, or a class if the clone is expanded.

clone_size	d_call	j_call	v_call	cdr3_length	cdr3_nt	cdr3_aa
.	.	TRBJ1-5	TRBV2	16	TGTGCCAGCAGTGAGTACCGGGCTTATCCGTCTCAGCCCCAGCATTTT	CASSEYRAYPSQPQHF
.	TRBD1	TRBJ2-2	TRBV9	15	TGTGCCAGCAGCCCTAGGACAGGGGCCACCGGGGAGCTGTTTTTT	CASSPRTGATGELFF
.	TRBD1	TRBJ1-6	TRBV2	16	TGTGCCAGCAGGGACCCCGCGGGGACAGCTAATTCACCCCTCCACTTT	CASRDPAGTANSPLHF
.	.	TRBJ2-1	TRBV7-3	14	TGTGCCAGCAGCCCGATGGGGACAATCAATGAGCAGTTCTTC	CASSPMGTINEQFF
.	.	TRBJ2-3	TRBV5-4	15	TGTGCCAGCAGCTTCAGCCCTAGTGGCACAGATACGCAGTATTTT	CASSFSPSGTDTQYF
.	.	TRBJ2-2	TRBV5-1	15	TGCGCCAGCAGCTTGGTGTCTAGCGCCAGCGGGGAGCTGTTTTTT	CASSLVSSASGELFF
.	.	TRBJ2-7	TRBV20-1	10	TGCAGTGCTAGTCTCTACGAGCAGTACTTC	CSASLYEQYF
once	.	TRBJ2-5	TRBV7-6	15	TGTGCCAGCAGCTTAAACACAGGGAATCAAGAGACCCAGTACTTC	CASSLNTGNQETQYF
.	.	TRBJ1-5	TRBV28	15	TGTGCCAGCAGTTGGGGACGAGTCGATGGTCAGCCCCAGCATTTT	CASSWGRVDGQPQHF
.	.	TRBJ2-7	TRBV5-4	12	TGTGCCAGCAGTTCTCAGGCTAACGAGCAGTACTTC	CASSSQANEQYF
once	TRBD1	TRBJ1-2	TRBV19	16	TGTGCCAGTAGTTCTACAGGGGGCCGTTGGTTCTATGGCTACACCTTC	CASSSTGGRWFYGYTF
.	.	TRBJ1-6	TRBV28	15	TGTGCCAGCAGTTTATATCCGGGGGCACGGTCACCCCTCCACTTT	CASSLYPGARSPLHF
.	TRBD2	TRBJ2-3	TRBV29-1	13	TGCAGCGCCCGACTAGCGGGAGGTGATACGCAGTATTTT	CSARLAGGDTQYF
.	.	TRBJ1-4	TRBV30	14	TGTGCCTGGAGTCGACAGCGAGCTAATGAAAAACTGTTTTTT	CAWSRQRANEKLFF
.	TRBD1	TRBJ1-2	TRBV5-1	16	TGCGCCAGCAGCCCCTCAGTCAGGGGGCGCGTCTATGGCTACACCTTC	CASSPSVRGRVYGYTF
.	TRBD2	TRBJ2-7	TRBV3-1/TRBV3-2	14	TGTGCCAGCAGCCGACTAGCGGACACCTACGAGCAGTACTTC	CASSRLADTYEQYF